These T cell receptor beta chains were read from a single sample in a study of cytomegalovirus exposure and HLA in healthy donors. Assay used: immunoSEQ multiplex PCR; TCRdb lists only in-frame clones, some missing. Of some 150,000 clones in the sample, 60% to 85% were seen once. Specimen: PBMCs. The receptors come from a man aged 18 to 30 in good health and CMV-seronegative. Each CDR3 is given without its conserved first and last residue. Rows may omit the clone size; those that give it use once, few, many or a size class.

cdr3_aa: ASSPAEQSYEQY; v_call: TRBV7-7; j_call: .; clone_size: .
cdr3_aa: ASSRPFGGREQY; v_call: TRBV27; j_call: TRBJ2-7; clone_size: .
cdr3_aa: ASSLLGGETEAF; v_call: TRBV7-3; j_call: TRBJ1-1; clone_size: .
cdr3_aa: ASSWETGTGREQY; v_call: TRBV5-1; j_call: TRBJ2-7; clone_size: .
cdr3_aa: ASSLSFLAGDADTQY; v_call: TRBV27; j_call: TRBJ2-3; clone_size: .
cdr3_aa: ASNRFYGQY; v_call: TRBV5-1; j_call: TRBJ2-7; clone_size: .
cdr3_aa: ASSLRGESHEQY; v_call: TRBV28; j_call: TRBJ2-7; clone_size: .
cdr3_aa: ASSFRWGQGNDYT; v_call: TRBV5-1; j_call: TRBJ1-2; clone_size: .
cdr3_aa: ASSDGLGTEAF; v_call: TRBV19; j_call: TRBJ1-1; clone_size: .
cdr3_aa: SVEPGDRSNTGELF; v_call: TRBV29-1; j_call: TRBJ2-2; clone_size: .
cdr3_aa: ASRGLRTGAGYT; v_call: TRBV21-1; j_call: TRBJ1-2; clone_size: .
cdr3_aa: ASSRDRGHTGELF; v_call: TRBV27; j_call: TRBJ2-2; clone_size: .
cdr3_aa: ASSLERGSFSRGNTIY; v_call: TRBV7-6; j_call: TRBJ1-3; clone_size: .
cdr3_aa: ASRRAIQGTYGYT; v_call: TRBV2; j_call: TRBJ1-2; clone_size: .
cdr3_aa: ASSFNDRGLAHGYT; v_call: TRBV28; j_call: TRBJ1-2; clone_size: once
cdr3_aa: ASSLGDSNTIY; v_call: TRBV5-1; j_call: TRBJ1-3; clone_size: few
cdr3_aa: ASSLNWGAGRGPNGYT; v_call: TRBV27; j_call: TRBJ1-2; clone_size: .
cdr3_aa: ASSYRDSFTGELF; v_call: TRBV7-6; j_call: TRBJ2-2; clone_size: once
cdr3_aa: ASSWTGGWTGELF; v_call: TRBV5-4; j_call: TRBJ2-2; clone_size: few
cdr3_aa: ASSQPGQGGGYT; v_call: TRBV4-1; j_call: TRBJ1-2; clone_size: .
cdr3_aa: AWESGSGNTIY; v_call: TRBV30; j_call: TRBJ1-3; clone_size: .
cdr3_aa: ASSSTGTGGNQPQH; v_call: TRBV11-2; j_call: TRBJ1-5; clone_size: .
cdr3_aa: ASSLYGPTGDLSNYGYT; v_call: TRBV27; j_call: TRBJ1-2; clone_size: .
cdr3_aa: ASSTPGGGWGNQPQH; v_call: TRBV28; j_call: TRBJ1-5; clone_size: .
cdr3_aa: ASSPDTLYGYT; v_call: TRBV5-1; j_call: TRBJ1-2; clone_size: .
cdr3_aa: AASYPGGSYEQY; v_call: TRBV19; j_call: TRBJ2-7; clone_size: .
cdr3_aa: ASSEGENSPLH; v_call: TRBV6-1; j_call: TRBJ1-6; clone_size: .
cdr3_aa: ASSVVWEGEQF; v_call: TRBV27; j_call: TRBJ2-1; clone_size: .
cdr3_aa: ASSEWASGGQETQY; v_call: TRBV2; j_call: TRBJ2-5; clone_size: .
cdr3_aa: ASYYGGGYT; v_call: TRBV28; j_call: TRBJ1-2; clone_size: .
cdr3_aa: ASSRQGYEQY; v_call: TRBV5-1; j_call: TRBJ2-7; clone_size: .
cdr3_aa: SASTGSYEQY; v_call: TRBV29-1; j_call: TRBJ2-7; clone_size: .
cdr3_aa: ASSTGYAQETQY; v_call: TRBV6-5; j_call: TRBJ2-5; clone_size: .
cdr3_aa: ASSLGEQRSNQPQH; v_call: TRBV4-1; j_call: TRBJ1-5; clone_size: .
cdr3_aa: ASRQGAESNNQPQH; v_call: TRBV27; j_call: TRBJ1-5; clone_size: .
cdr3_aa: ASSPGQGTYT; v_call: TRBV7-3; j_call: TRBJ1-2; clone_size: .
cdr3_aa: ASSPIITGVNYGYT; v_call: TRBV18; j_call: TRBJ1-2; clone_size: .
cdr3_aa: ASIVNQAGPYEQY; v_call: TRBV7-2; j_call: TRBJ2-7; clone_size: .
cdr3_aa: ASGLGGGTAEAF; v_call: TRBV12-5; j_call: TRBJ1-1; clone_size: .
cdr3_aa: ASSLARGWVDTEAF; v_call: TRBV11-1; j_call: TRBJ1-1; clone_size: .
cdr3_aa: ASSEPRTGHNEKLF; v_call: TRBV10-2; j_call: TRBJ1-4; clone_size: .
cdr3_aa: AIGSGANEQF; v_call: TRBV10-3; j_call: TRBJ2-1; clone_size: .
cdr3_aa: ASSHARPGVSTDTQY; v_call: TRBV27; j_call: TRBJ2-3; clone_size: once